Below, 9 T cell receptor beta chains from the same sample are listed, as sequenced in a study of technical replicates of blood from several donors. TCRdb keeps only in-frame clones here, not all; method: immunoSEQ multiplex PCR. The sample yields more than 15,000 clones, roughly nine tenths seen once. Sequencing was performed on PBMCs. These receptors were collected from a human donor in good health.

The gene calls are TRBV19 and TRBJ2-1, with D possibly matching TRBD2 (5 bases). The CDR3 has 13 amino acids. With 6 bases removed from V and 4 bases from J, the gap between germline ends came to 10 bases. The germline CDR1 and CDR2 sequences are LNHDA and SQIVND (reference sequence). The CDR3 protein is CASRPRDYNEQFF. CDR3 in DNA: TGTGCCAGTAGGCCTCGGGATTACAATGAGCAGTTCTTC.

This chain joins TRBV28 and TRBJ2-3; TRBD2 agrees at 11 bases. Germline CDR1 reads MDHEN; CDR2 reads SYDVKM. CDR3 length equals 15 residues. Trimming removed 2 bases from V and 5 bases from J; junction bases left unmatched: 3. The CDR3 DNA follows: TGTGCCAGCAGTTTAGCTAGCGGGAGGAAAGATACGCAGTATTTT. Its translation: CASSLASGRKDTQYF.

The gene calls are TRBV5-4 and TRBJ2-5; 11 bases match TRBD2. Trimming cost V 2 bases and J 3 bases; bases outside gene matches: 0. The germline V gene has CDR1 SGHNT and CDR2 YYREEE (reference sequence). This CDR3 is 14 amino acids long. CDR3 sequence reads: CASSLLAGEETQYF. DNA of the CDR3: TGTGCCAGCAGCTTACTAGCGGGAGAAGAGACCCAGTACTTC.

This chain uses TRBV11-2 with TRBJ2-7; 13 bases line up with TRBD2. The V gene's germline CDR1 is SGHAT and CDR2 FQNNGV. This CDR3 region has 16 residues. Unmatched junction bases numbered 4, after V lost 3 bases and J lost 2 bases. CDR3 residues: CASSLGLAGRAYEQYF. The CDR3 DNA sequence: TGTGCCAGCAGCTTGGGACTAGCGGGGCGCGCCTACGAGCAGTACTTC.

This chain joins TRBV7-6 and TRBJ1-3, with unresolved D. Germline CDR1 reads SGHVS; CDR2 reads FNYEAQ. CDR3 size: 15 residues. V lost 1 base and J lost 4, with 11 bases in between. DNA of the CDR3: TGTGCCAGCAGCTTAGATCCGGGTACCGGAAACACCATATATTTT. Translated, it gives CASSLDPGTGNTIYF.

The chain joins TRBV12-5 to TRBJ1-5; 9 nucleotides align to TRBD1. Germline V gene sequence: CDR1 LGHNT, CDR2 FRNRAP. The CDR3 consists of 15 residues. After removal of 2 bases from V and 6 bases from J, the junction contained 5 bases not matched to a gene. The CDR3 loop is CASGLWDRDTQPQHF. In DNA, the CDR3 is TGTGCTAGTGGTTTGTGGGACAGGGATACTCAGCCCCAGCATTTT.

V gene TRBV7-9 combines with J gene TRBJ2-1, with D tentatively TRBD1 (5 bases). CDR1 and CDR2 (germline): SEHNR, FQNEAQ (reference sequence). CDR3 length: 15 amino acids. Trimming cost V 6 bases and J 3 bases, with 15 bases left between them. CDR3 bases: TGTGCCAGCAGTGGCTTCAGGGCTGGCTACAATGAGCAGTTCTTC. It yields the protein CASSGFRAGYNEQFF.

The chain links TRBV10-2 to TRBJ2-3, with 9 bases identical to TRBD2. CDR1 and CDR2 (germline): WSHSY, SAAADI. The J segment lost 1 base and the V segment lost 8 bases, leaving 4 bases of the junction unmatched. This CDR3 is 14 amino acids long. Written as DNA, the CDR3 is TGCGCCAGCGCCCGGACTAGCGGCACAGATACGCAGTATTTT. Translating gives CASARTSGTDTQYF.

The rearrangement joins TRBV27 to TRBJ2-2; no clear D gene. CDR3 size: 14 residues. Trimming took 2 bases from V and 2 from J, leaving 6 bases between them. In germline, CDR1 is MNHEY, CDR2 SMNVEV (reference sequence). The CDR3 nucleotides are TGTGCCAGCAGTTTACGGTTTAACACCGGGGAGCTGTTTTTT. Amino acid sequence: CASSLRFNTGELFF.